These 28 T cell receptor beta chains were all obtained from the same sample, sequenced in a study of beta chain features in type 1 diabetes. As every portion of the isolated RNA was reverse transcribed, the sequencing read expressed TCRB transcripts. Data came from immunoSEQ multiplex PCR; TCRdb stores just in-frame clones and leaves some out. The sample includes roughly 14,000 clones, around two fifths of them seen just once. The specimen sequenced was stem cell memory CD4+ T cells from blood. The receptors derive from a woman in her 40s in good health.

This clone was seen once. CDR3 amino acids: CASSFVAASGGAREQFF. CDR3 DNA sequence: TGTGCCAGCAGCTTTGTCGCAGCTAGCGGGGGGGCTAGGGAGCAGTTCTTC. The chain uses TRBV7-9 and TRBJ2-1; TRBD2 agrees at 12 bases. CDR1 and CDR2 (germline): SEHNR, FQNEAQ (reference sequence). This CDR3 has 17 residues. With 3 bases clipped from V and 10 bases from J, the junction kept 13 bases outside the gene matches.

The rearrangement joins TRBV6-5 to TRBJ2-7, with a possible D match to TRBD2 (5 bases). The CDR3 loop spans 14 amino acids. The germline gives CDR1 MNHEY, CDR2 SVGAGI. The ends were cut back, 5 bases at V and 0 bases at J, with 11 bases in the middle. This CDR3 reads CASSRGYFSYEQYF. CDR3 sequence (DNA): TGTGCCAGCAGTCGAGGGTATTTCTCCTACGAGCAGTACTTC.

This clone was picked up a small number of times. Here the CDR3 DNA reads TGCGCCAGCAGCCAAGATCGCTTAGTCCCTGCGCAGTATTTT. This encodes CASSQDRLVPAQYF. This chain joins TRBV4-3 and TRBJ2-3; D uncertain. CDR1 is LGHNA, CDR2 YSLEER, per germline. V lost 0 bases, J lost 10 bases, and 14 bases lay in between. CDR3 length: 14 amino acids.

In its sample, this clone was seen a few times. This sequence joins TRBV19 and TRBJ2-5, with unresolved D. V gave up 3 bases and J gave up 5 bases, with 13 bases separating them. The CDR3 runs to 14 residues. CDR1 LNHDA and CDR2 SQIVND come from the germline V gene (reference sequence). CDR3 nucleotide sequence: TGTGCCAGTAGTATTCGACGGGTTGACGAGACCCAGTACTTC. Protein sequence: CASSIRRVDETQYF.

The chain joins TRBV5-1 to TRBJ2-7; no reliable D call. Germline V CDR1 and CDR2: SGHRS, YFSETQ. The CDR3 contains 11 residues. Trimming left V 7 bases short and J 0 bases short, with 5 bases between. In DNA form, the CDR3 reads TGCGCCAGCTCGAGCTCCTACGAGCAGTACTTC. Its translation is CASSSSYEQYF.

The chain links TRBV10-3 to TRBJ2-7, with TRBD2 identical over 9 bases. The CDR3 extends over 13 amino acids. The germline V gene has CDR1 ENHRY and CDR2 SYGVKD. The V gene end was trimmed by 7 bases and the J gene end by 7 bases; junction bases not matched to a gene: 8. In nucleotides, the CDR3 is TGTGCCATCAATCTAGCGGGGACGGGAGAGCAGTACTTC. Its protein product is CAINLAGTGEQYF.

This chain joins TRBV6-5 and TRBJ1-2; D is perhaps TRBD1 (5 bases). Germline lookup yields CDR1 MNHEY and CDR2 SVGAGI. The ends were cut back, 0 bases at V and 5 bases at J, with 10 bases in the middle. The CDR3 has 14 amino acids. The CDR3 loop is CASSYSAGPYGYTF. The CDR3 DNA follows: TGTGCCAGCAGTTACTCGGCAGGGCCGTATGGCTACACCTTC.

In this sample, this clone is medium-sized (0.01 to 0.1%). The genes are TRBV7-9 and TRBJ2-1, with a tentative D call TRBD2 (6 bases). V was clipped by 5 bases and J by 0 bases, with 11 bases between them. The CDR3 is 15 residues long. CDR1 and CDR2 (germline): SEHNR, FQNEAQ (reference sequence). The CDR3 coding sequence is TGTGCCAGCAGCCTCCGGGACTTCTCCTACAATGAGCAGTTCTTC. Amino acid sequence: CASSLRDFSYNEQFF.

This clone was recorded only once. The CDR3 region is CASSTREGGTDTQYF. The CDR3 DNA reads TGTGCCAGCAGCACCCGGGAGGGGGGCACAGATACGCAGTATTTT. J is TRBJ2-3 and V is TRBV9, with 8 bases that match TRBD2. Germline V CDR1 and CDR2: SGDLS, YYNGEE. This CDR3 is built from 15 residues. V lost 4 bases to trimming and J lost 1 base; unmatched junction nucleotides: 5.

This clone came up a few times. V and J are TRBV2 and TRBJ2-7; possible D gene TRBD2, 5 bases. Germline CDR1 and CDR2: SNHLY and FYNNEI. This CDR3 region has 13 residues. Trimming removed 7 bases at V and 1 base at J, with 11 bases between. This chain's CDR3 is CASTERGSYEQYF. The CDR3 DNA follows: TGTGCCAGCACCGAACGGGGTTCCTACGAGCAGTACTTC.

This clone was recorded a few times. The CDR3 sequence: CARSPRVAGTSDTQYF. The CDR3 DNA is TGTGCCAGAAGCCCCCGGGTGGCTGGAACGTCAGATACGCAGTATTTT. This rearrangement joins TRBV5-3 to TRBJ2-3; D gene uncertain. TRBV5-3 has ORF status, its function being uncertain. V dropped 4 bases and J dropped 4 bases, with 19 bases sitting between them. The CDR3 loop spans 16 amino acids.

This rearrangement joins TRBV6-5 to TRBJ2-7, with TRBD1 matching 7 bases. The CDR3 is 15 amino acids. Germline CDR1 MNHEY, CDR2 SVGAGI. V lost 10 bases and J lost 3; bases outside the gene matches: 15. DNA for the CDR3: TGTGCCACCACCAAGGGGGACAGCCGGATCTACGAGCAGTACTTC. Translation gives CATTKGDSRIYEQYF.

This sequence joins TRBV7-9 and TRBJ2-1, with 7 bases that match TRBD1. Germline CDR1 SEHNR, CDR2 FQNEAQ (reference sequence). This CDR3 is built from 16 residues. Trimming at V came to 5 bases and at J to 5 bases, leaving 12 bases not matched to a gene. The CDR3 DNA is TGTGCCAGCAGCCGTAGAACAGGGGTTGGGGACAATGAGCAGTTCTTC. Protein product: CASSRRTGVGDNEQFF.

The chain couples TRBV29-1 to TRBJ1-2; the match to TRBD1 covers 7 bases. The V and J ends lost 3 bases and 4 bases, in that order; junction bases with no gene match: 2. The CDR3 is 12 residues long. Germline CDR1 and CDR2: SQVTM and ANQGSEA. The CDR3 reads CSVDRQGYGYTF. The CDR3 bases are TGCAGCGTTGATAGACAGGGCTATGGCTACACCTTC.

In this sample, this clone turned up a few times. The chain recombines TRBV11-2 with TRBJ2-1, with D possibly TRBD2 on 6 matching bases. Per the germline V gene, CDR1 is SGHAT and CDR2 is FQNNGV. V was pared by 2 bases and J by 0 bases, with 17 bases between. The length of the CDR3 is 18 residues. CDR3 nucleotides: TGTGCCAGCAGCTTAACTTTAGGGCAGGGACTCTCCTACAATGAGCAGTTCTTC. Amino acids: CASSLTLGQGLSYNEQFF. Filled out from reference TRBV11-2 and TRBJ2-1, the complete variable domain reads EAGVAQSPRYKIIEKRQSVAFWCNPISGHATLYWYQQILGQGPKLLIQFQNNGVVDDSQLPKDRFSAERLKGVDSTLKIQPAKLEDSAVYLCASSLTLGQGLSYNEQFFGPGTRLTVL.

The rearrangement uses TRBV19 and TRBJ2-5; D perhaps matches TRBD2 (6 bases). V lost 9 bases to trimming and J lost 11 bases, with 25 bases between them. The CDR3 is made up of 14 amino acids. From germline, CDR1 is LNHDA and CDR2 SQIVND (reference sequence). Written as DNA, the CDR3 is TGTGCCAGCGCGCAGGACCGCTCCAGGGAGGAGCAGTACTTC. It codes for CASAQDRSREEQYF.

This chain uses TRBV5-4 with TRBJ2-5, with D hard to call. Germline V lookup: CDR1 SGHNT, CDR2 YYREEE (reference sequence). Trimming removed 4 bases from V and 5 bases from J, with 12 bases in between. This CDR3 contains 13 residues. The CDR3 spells CASSHNRWETQYF. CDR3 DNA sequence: TGTGCCAGCAGCCATAACCGGTGGGAGACCCAGTACTTC.

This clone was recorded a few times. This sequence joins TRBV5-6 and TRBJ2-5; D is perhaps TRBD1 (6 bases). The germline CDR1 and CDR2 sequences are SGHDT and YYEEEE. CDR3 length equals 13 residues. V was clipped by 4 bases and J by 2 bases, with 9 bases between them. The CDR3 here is CASSGTSQETQYF. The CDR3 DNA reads TGTGCCAGCAGCGGGACAAGTCAAGAGACCCAGTACTTC.

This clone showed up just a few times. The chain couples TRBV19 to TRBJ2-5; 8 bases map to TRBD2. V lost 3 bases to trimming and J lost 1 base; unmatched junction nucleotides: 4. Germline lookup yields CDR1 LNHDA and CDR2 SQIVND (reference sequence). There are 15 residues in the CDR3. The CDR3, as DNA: TGTGCCAGTAGTATTAGCGGACTAGCCCAAGAGACCCAGTACTTC. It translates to CASSISGLAQETQYF.

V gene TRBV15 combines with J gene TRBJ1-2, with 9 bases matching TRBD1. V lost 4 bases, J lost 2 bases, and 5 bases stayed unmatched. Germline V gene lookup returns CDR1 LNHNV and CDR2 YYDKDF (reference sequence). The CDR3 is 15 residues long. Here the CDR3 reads CATSTGQGWNYGYTF. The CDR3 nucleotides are TGTGCCACCAGCACCGGACAGGGGTGGAACTATGGCTACACCTTC.

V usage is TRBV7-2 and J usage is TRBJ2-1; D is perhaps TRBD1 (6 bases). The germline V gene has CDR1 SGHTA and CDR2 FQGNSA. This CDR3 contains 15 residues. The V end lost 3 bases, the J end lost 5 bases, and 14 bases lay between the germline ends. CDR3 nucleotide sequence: TGTGCCAGCAGCTTGGGGGCCTCTGGCAACAATGAGCAGTTCTTC. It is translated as CASSLGASGNNEQFF.

This CDR3 is CASSPGILDRGEKLFF. The CDR3 DNA reads as TGCGCCAGCAGCCCGGGTATCCTGGACAGGGGTGAAAAACTGTTTTTT. The rearrangement links TRBV5-1 to TRBJ1-4, with 9 positions matching TRBD1. J gave up 7 bases and V 4 bases, and 11 bases lay outside the gene matches. CDR1 and CDR2 (germline): SGHRS, YFSETQ. The length of the CDR3 is 16 residues.

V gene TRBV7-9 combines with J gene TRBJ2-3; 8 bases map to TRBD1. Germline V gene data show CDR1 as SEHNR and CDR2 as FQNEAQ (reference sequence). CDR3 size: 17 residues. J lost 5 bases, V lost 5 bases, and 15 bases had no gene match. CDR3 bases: TGTGCCAGCAGCCCTACGCCGGGACAGGCATATAAAGATACGCAGTATTTT. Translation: CASSPTPGQAYKDTQYF.

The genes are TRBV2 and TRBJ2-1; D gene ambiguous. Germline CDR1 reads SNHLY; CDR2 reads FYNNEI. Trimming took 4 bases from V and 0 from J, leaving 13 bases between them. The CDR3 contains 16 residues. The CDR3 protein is CASSVISVDSYNEQFF. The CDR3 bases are TGTGCCAGCAGTGTGATATCGGTTGACTCCTACAATGAGCAGTTCTTC.

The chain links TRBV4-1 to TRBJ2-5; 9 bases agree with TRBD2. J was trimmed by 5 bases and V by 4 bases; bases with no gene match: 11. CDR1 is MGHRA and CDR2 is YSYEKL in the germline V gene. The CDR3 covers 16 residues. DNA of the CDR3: TGCGCCAGCAGCCCCCTCGCGGGGGGGACTTGGGAGACCCAGTACTTC. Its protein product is CASSPLAGGTWETQYF.

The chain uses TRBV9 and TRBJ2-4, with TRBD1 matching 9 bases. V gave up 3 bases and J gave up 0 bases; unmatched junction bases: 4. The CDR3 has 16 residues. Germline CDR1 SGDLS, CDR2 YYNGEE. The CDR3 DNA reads TGTGCCAGCAGCGGGGACAGGGCTTTAGCCAAAAACATTCAGTACTTC. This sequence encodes CASSGDRALAKNIQYF.

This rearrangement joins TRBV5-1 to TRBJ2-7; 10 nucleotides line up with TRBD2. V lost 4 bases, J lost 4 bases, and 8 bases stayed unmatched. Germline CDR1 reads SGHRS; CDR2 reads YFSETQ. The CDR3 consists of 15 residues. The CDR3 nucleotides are TGCGCCAGCAGCCTCTCACTAGCGGGGACATACGAGCAGTACTTC. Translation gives CASSLSLAGTYEQYF.

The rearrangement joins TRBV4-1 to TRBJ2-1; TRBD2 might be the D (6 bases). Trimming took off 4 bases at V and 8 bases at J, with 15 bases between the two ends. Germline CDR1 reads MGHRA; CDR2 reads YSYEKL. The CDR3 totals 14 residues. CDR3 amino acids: CASSRIPGVDEQFF. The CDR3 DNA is TGCGCCAGCAGCCGGATCCCGGGGGTGGATGAGCAGTTCTTC.